This T cell receptor beta chain is from a study of neurological immune-mediated disorders. The time point was: technical triplicate 2. Trimming removed 5 bases from V and 8 bases from J, with 12 bases in between. The CDR3 extends over 13 amino acids. TCRdb redid the calling of the 5' RACE reads with MiXCR, one entry per CDR3 protein. Here the sample spans roughly 32,000 distinct CDR3 sequences, about 14% being singletons. The sample holds many counts of this clonotype. The chain recombines TRBV12-3 or TRBV12-4 with TRBJ1-4; D possibly corresponds to TRBD1 (5 bases). The specimen was CD4+ T cells from blood. This clonotype was sampled from a female donor with HTLV-1-associated myelopathy (HAM/TSP). As DNA, the CDR3 is TGTGCCAGCAGTAGGGCCCAGGGAGAAAAACTGTTTTTT. Amino acids: CASSRAQGEKLFF.